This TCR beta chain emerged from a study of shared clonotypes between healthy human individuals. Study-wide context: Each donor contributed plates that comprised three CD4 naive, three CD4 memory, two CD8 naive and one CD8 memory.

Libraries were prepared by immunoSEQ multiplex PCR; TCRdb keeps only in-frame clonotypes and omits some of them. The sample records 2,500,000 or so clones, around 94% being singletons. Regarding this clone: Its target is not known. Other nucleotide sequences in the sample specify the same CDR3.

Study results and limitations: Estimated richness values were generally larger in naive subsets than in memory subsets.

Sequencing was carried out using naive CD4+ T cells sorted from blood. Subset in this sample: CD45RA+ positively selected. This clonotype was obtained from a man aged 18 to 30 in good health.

The CDR3 here is CASSLDRNTEAFF. The CDR3 coding sequence is TGCGCCAGCAGCTTGGATCGGAACACTGAAGCTTTCTTT. The chain joins TRBV5-1 to TRBJ1-1; D is uncertain. Germline V gene data show CDR1 as SGHRS and CDR2 as YFSETQ. CDR3 length: 13 residues. The V gene lost 0 bases and the J gene lost 1 base, with 4 bases spanning the gap.